Each of the 18 T cell receptor beta chains below was sequenced from the same sample in a study of Ad26.COV2.S vaccination and SARS-CoV-2 variants. Data came from immunoSEQ multiplex PCR; TCRdb stores just in-frame clones and leaves some out. The sample lists under 300,000 clones; around 85% were seen once. Documented treatment: about 20 received Ad26.COV2.S at low or high dose, single or two shots; about 5 received placebo; per-sample allocation not given. Sampling was performed 63 days after the first vaccine or placebo injection. The sequencing here drew on peripheral blood, taken in a trial of Ad26.COV2.S vaccine versus placebo. All receptors come from a person aged 18 to 59 who received the Ad26.COV2.S COVID-19 vaccine or a placebo.

CDR3 nucleotides: TGTGCCAGCTCACCACCAATAAACACAGATACGCAGTATTTT. Translated: CASSPPINTDTQYF. This chain uses TRBV18 with TRBJ2-3; no firm D call. Germline CDR1 reads KGHSH; CDR2 reads LQKENI. V was pared by 0 bases and J by 2 bases, with 6 bases between. This CDR3 region has 14 residues.

The V and J genes are TRBV7-2 and TRBJ2-5; the D gene could be TRBD1 or TRBD2 (6 bases each). Between the trimmed V and J ends, which lost 1 base and 5 bases, there was a span of 8 bases. Germline assignment: CDR1 SGHTA and CDR2 FQGNSA. The CDR3 runs 13 residues. The CDR3, as DNA: TGTGCCAGCAGCTTAGTAGGGGGGGAGACCCAGTACTTC. Translating it yields CASSLVGGETQYF. The full variable domain, in which reference TRBV7-2 and TRBJ2-5 provide the parts outside the CDR3, is GAGVSQSPSNKVTEKGKDVELRCDPISGHTALYWYRQSLGQGLEFLIYFQGNSAPDKSGLPSDRFSAERTGGSVSTLTIQRTQQEDSAVYLCASSLVGGETQYFGPGTRLLVL.

For this clone: A junction boundary mismatches the germline segment, possibly from a read error. As DNA, the CDR3 is TGCGCCAGCAGCCGGGACCAGAGCGGGAGGACAGAGGCCCAGTACTTC. This gives the protein CASSRDQSGRTEAQYF. The chain carries TRBV4-1 and TRBJ2-5; 9 bases match TRBD2. The CDR3 is 16 residues long. Germline lookup yields CDR1 MGHRA and CDR2 YSYEKL.

The chain combines TRBV5-4 with TRBJ2-5; TRBD1 is a possible D gene (6 bases). Germline CDR1 and CDR2: SGHNT and YYREEE (reference sequence). The ends were cut back, 1 base at V and 5 bases at J, with 18 bases in the middle. CDR3 size: 16 residues. The CDR3 loop reads CASSLRQWGPGETQYF. For the CDR3, the DNA is TGTGCCAGCAGCTTGCGGCAGTGGGGGCCTGGGGAGACCCAGTACTTC.

This chain's CDR3 is CASSQLAGANIQYF. For the CDR3, the DNA is TGTGCCAGCAGCCAACTCGCGGGGGCAAACATTCAGTACTTC. This chain joins TRBV14 and TRBJ2-4; possible D gene TRBD2, 7 bases. The V gene's germline CDR1 is SGHDN and CDR2 FVKESK. V lost 2 bases to trimming and J lost 6 bases, with 11 bases between them. CDR3 length equals 14 residues.

The CDR3 region is CAWSVHRTGNSNQPQHF. Here the CDR3 DNA reads TGTGCCTGGAGTGTACACCGGACAGGGAATAGCAATCAGCCCCAGCATTTT. The chain couples TRBV30 to TRBJ1-5; 8 nucleotides line up with TRBD1. In germline, CDR1 is GTSNPN, CDR2 SVGIG (reference sequence). The CDR3 spans 17 residues. J gave up 0 bases and V 0 bases, and 7 bases lay outside the gene matches.

The rearrangement joins TRBV7-2 to TRBJ1-5, with a tentative D call TRBD1 (5 bases). This CDR3 spans 13 amino acids. Germline lookup yields CDR1 SGHTA and CDR2 FQGNSA. Trimming shortened V by 5 bases and J by 6 bases, and 11 bases separated the two germline ends. CDR3 loop: CASSPRVGQPQHF. CDR3 DNA sequence: TGTGCCAGCAGCCCCAGGGTAGGTCAGCCCCAGCATTTT.

There are a few counts of this clone. The V call is TRBV7-8, the J call TRBJ1-5, with 10 bases matching TRBD1. With 1 base clipped from V and 7 bases from J, the junction kept 4 bases outside the gene matches. Germline V lookup: CDR1 SGHVS, CDR2 FQNEAQ. CDR3 size: 15 residues. DNA of the CDR3: TGTGCCAGCAGCTTAGGAGGACAGGGGGGACAGCCCCAGCATTTT. This codes for CASSLGGQGGQPQHF. The full variable domain, rest sourced from reference TRBV7-8 and TRBJ1-5, is GAGVSQSPRYKVAKRGQDVALRCDPISGHVSLFWYQQALGQGPEFLTYFQNEAQLDKSGLPSDRFFAERPEGSVSTLKIQRTQQEDSAVYLCASSLGGQGGQPQHFGDGTRLSIL.

V gene TRBV10-1 combines with J gene TRBJ2-7, with a tentative D call TRBD2 (5 bases). Trimming shortened V by 4 bases and J by 6 bases, and 13 bases separated the two germline ends. The CDR3 length is 13 residues. CDR1 and CDR2 from the germline V gene are WNHNN and SYGVQD (reference sequence). The CDR3 nucleotides read TGCGCCAGCAGTGCGGTCGAAGAGGGCGAGCAGTACGTC. It encodes CASSAVEEGEQYV.

The chain is built from TRBV21-1 and TRBJ2-6. TRBV21-1 is tagged as a pseudogene. CDR3 length: 16 amino acids. In nucleotides, the CDR3 is TGTGCTAGCAGCCGAAAGGGCGCCTCTGGGGCCAACGTCCTGACTTTC. Amino acid sequence: CASSRKGASGANVLTF.

Points on this clone: Other DNA sequences in this specimen translate into the identical CDR3. J is TRBJ2-3 and V is TRBV5-1; 15 positions match TRBD2. The CDR3 is 15 amino acids. V was pared by 5 bases and J by 6 bases, with 4 bases of the junction left unmatched. CDR1 is SGHRS, CDR2 YFSETQ, per germline. The CDR3 region has the DNA TGCGCCAGCAGTAGGACTAGCGGGAGGGCGGATACGCAGTATTTT. It translates to CASSRTSGRADTQYF.

In DNA form, the CDR3 reads TGCAGCGTTGGACAGAGGGCCCTCCAAGAGACCCAGTACTTC. It yields the protein CSVGQRALQETQYF. The genes are TRBV29-1 and TRBJ2-5, with D perhaps given as TRBD1 or TRBD2 (5 bases each). Germline assignment: CDR1 SQVTM and CDR2 ANQGSEA. The CDR3 is 14 amino acids. Trimming pared 4 bases from V and 1 base from J, leaving 13 bases between.

CDR3 protein: CASSAYSATEAFF. The CDR3 DNA reads as TGTGCCAGCAGCGCGTACAGCGCCACTGAAGCTTTCTTT. The rearrangement links TRBV7-8 to TRBJ1-1; D is unclear. V gave up 5 bases and J gave up 4 bases, with 11 bases separating them. This CDR3 is 13 amino acids long. CDR1 and CDR2 (germline): SGHVS, FQNEAQ.

With regard to this clone: Other nucleotide sequences from this sample produce the same CDR3. V gene TRBV7-3 combines with J gene TRBJ2-1; 11 bases align to TRBD2. Looked up from germline, CDR1 is SGHTA and CDR2 is FQGTGA. The ends lost 4 bases at V and 4 bases at J; junction bases unmatched: 3. The CDR3 totals 15 residues. The CDR3 coding sequence is TGTGCCAGCAGCTCCACTAGCGGGGGTTACAATGAGCAGTTCTTC. Its protein product is CASSSTSGGYNEQFF.

The chain links TRBV18 to TRBJ1-4; tentative D call: TRBD1 (6 bases). The CDR3 has 15 amino acids. V was clipped by 3 bases and J by 4 bases, with 12 bases between them. Germline CDR1 reads KGHSH; CDR2 reads LQKENI. The CDR3 DNA sequence: TGTGCCAGCTCACCTGGACAGAAAAATAATGAAAAACTGTTTTTT. Protein: CASSPGQKNNEKLFF.

The J gene is TRBJ2-3, the V gene TRBV15; TRBD1 agrees at 9 bases. Germline CDR1 is LNHNV and CDR2 is YYDKDF (reference sequence). Losses at the gene ends were 4 bases for V and 1 base for J; bases not matched to a gene: 3. The CDR3 loop spans 15 amino acids. The CDR3 region has the DNA TGTGCCACCAGCACCCGGGACAGGGGCACAGATACGCAGTATTTT. Translating it yields CATSTRDRGTDTQYF.

V and J are TRBV5-1 and TRBJ2-7; 10 bases fit TRBD1. Looked up from germline, CDR1 is SGHRS and CDR2 is YFSETQ. The CDR3 covers 14 residues. V was clipped by 0 bases and J by 4 bases; unmatched bases: 1. CDR3 DNA sequence: TGCGCCAGCAGCTTGGGGGGACAGGGGTACGAGCAGTACGTC. The encoded protein is CASSLGGQGYEQYV.

The V call is TRBV2, the J call TRBJ1-3; the D is unclear. Trimming removed 2 bases from V and 5 bases from J, with 4 bases in between. The germline V gene has CDR1 SNHLY and CDR2 FYNNEI. There are 12 residues in the CDR3. The CDR3 loop is CASSEQRNTIYF. As DNA, the CDR3 is TGTGCCAGCAGTGAACAGAGAAACACCATATATTTT. The entire variable domain, with the rest obtained from reference TRBV2 and TRBJ1-3, is as follows: EPEVTQTPSHQVTQMGQEVILRCVPISNHLYFYWYRQILGQKVEFLVSFYNNEISEKSEIFDDQFSVERPDGSNFTLKIRSTKLEDSAMYFCASSEQRNTIYFGEGSWLTVV.